This T cell receptor (beta chain) was sequenced in a study of blood T cell repertoires in COVID-19. Overall study context: COVID-19 samples, acute and convalescent, were from the United States, Italy and Spain.

Trimming stripped 4 bases from V and 0 bases from J, with 19 bases between. The CDR3 extends over 18 amino acids. CDR1 LNHDA and CDR2 SQIVND come from the germline V gene (reference sequence). As originally analysed: How many nucleated cells were present was estimated from reference gene primer amplification. Repertoires were generated with immunoSEQ multiplex PCR, while TCRdb's copy carries only in-frame clones and drops some. V and J calls and clone size follow that table, whereas D and trimming were derived from the DNA. The table includes around 250,000 clones, over 75% detected once. The TCR was taken from a woman in her forties or fifties with acute COVID-19. This chain joins TRBV19 and TRBJ1-5; D not resolved. The sequenced sample was PBMCs or T cells enriched from blood (not recorded which). CDR3 nucleotide sequence: TGTGCCAGTAGTACCCGCGAGGCGGGCAGTTATAGCAATCAGCCCCAGCATTTT. This encodes CASSTREAGSYSNQPQHF.